This TCR beta chain was sequenced in a study of T-cell reconstitution after alpha-beta-depleted transplantation in children. In germline, CDR1 is SGHDN, CDR2 FVKESK. The CDR3 has 12 amino acids. Deletions cut 2 bases from V and 7 bases from J, with 6 bases between. Details on this clonotype: A clone one base away is much larger, so this may be a read error.

A library of TCRbeta sequences, prepared with unique molecular identifiers, was generated. TCRdb re-analysed the PCR reads in MiXCR, keeping a single row per CDR3 protein. Of a few hundred thousand distinct CDR3 sequences listed, roughly an eighth were seen once; the top ten hold about 6%. The TCR comes from a human donor who donated a stem cell graft to a child with combined immunodeficiency. The sequencing here drew on PBMCs from the stem cell graft donor, taken from the stem cell graft. The V gene is TRBV14, the J gene TRBJ2-1, with D perhaps TRBD1 (6 bases). The CDR3: CASSQTGNEQFF. As DNA, the CDR3 is TGTGCCAGCAGCCAAACAGGGAATGAGCAGTTCTTC. The whole variable domain, filled in from reference TRBV14 and TRBJ2-1, reads EAGVTQFPSHSVIEKGQTVTLRCDPISGHDNLYWYRRVMGKEIKFLLHFVKESKQDESGMPNNRFLAERTGGTYSTLKVQPAELEDSGVYFCASSQTGNEQFFGPGTRLTVL.